This T cell receptor beta chain was sequenced in a study of T cell clones after liver transplantation. Study at large: Three of eight recipients were HCV-positive; others had non-autoimmune, non-viral indications. Blood was drawn pre-transplant, before withdrawal, and after full or failed withdrawal. Study-wide results and limits: Migration into the graft, not deletion, may explain lost graft donor-reactive T cells. Post-transplant time points were not standardized, so conclusions are preliminary.

Clones were sequenced by immunoSEQ multiplex PCR, and TCRdb holds only the in-frame ones, with some missing. The sample holds about 16,000 clones, approximately 81% seen once. Looked up from germline, CDR1 is SGHAT and CDR2 is FQDESV (reference sequence). The CDR3 is 14 amino acids. V lost 4 bases and J lost 11; bases outside the gene matches: 12. As concerns this clone: Its specificity is unknown.

The chain has TRBV11-1 and TRBJ1-1; 8 bases map to TRBD1. Sequenced material: CD8+ T cells from blood, taken approximately 45 months after liver transplant. The sequence derives from a human patient who received a liver transplant. Some T cells may be the graft donor's. CDR3 DNA sequence: TGTGCCAGCAGCTCCCGCCGGACAGGGAATTCTGCTTTCTTT. Translated: CASSSRRTGNSAFF.